These T cell receptor beta chains were read from a single sample in a study of Graves' ophthalmopathy and Graves' hyperthyroidism. TCRdb analysed the multiplex PCR reads with MiXCR anew, one entry per CDR3 protein. There are about 740,000 distinct CDR3 sequences in the sample; roughly 40% occur only once, and 40% to 45% lies in the top ten. Input material: peripheral blood. These receptors originate from an adult man with Graves' ophthalmopathy. Both conserved end residues are part of each CDR3. The D gene is left open where the match is weak. Rows may omit the clone size; those that give it use once, few, many or a size class.

D gene	CDR3 length	V gene	clone size	J gene	CDR3 DNA	CDR3 protein
NA	13	TRBV7-9	NA	TRBJ1-1	TGTGCCAGCAGCTCCAGGGGAGGGGCTGAAGCTTTCTTT	CASSSRGGAEAFF
TRBD2	16	TRBV2	NA	TRBJ2-7	TGTGCCAGCGGTTACGCCCGTCTCGGGGGGATGAACGAGCAGTACTTC	CASGYARLGGMNEQYF
TRBD2	14	TRBV20-1	many	TRBJ2-5	TGCAGTGCTAGACCTAGGACTAGCTACGTGACCCAGTACTTC	CSARPRTSYVTQYF
TRBD2	17	TRBV7-2	NA	TRBJ2-6	TGTGCCAGCAGCTGGGGAGGGGAAGGCTCTGGGGCCAACGTCCTGACTTTC	CASSWGGEGSGANVLTF
NA	14	TRBV5-6	few	TRBJ2-5	TGTGCCTGGACGGGGAGAAGCTCTCAAGAGACCCAGTACTTC	CAWTGRSSQETQYF
NA	15	TRBV7-9	few	TRBJ1-5	TGTGCCAGCAGCTACGGACAGTTAAGCAATCAGCCCCAGCATTTT	CASSYGQLSNQPQHF
TRBD1	17	TRBV2	NA	TRBJ2-7	TGTGCCAGCAGTTACCTAAGGGGGACAGGGCCCTCGGGGGAGCAGTACTTC	CASSYLRGTGPSGEQYF
NA	15	TRBV12-3/TRBV12-4	NA	TRBJ1-2	TGTGCCAGCAGTATACGGACACGACCTAACTATGGCTACACCTTC	CASSIRTRPNYGYTF
NA	16	TRBV7-9	few	TRBJ1-1	TGTGCCAGCAGCCCTTACGGCGGCTTCATGAACACTGAAGCTTTCTTT	CASSPYGGFMNTEAFF
NA	16	TRBV7-3	NA	TRBJ2-6	TGTGCCAGCTCCGACAGGTTCCGCTCTGGGGCCAACGTCCTGACTTTC	CASSDRFRSGANVLTF
TRBD2	15	TRBV25-1	once	TRBJ2-3	TGTGCCAGCAGCTTCCGGGCGGGAGTTGCAGATACGCAGTATTTT	CASSFRAGVADTQYF
NA	15	TRBV29-1	NA	TRBJ2-3	TGCAGCGTTGCGGCGAGAGCCGGGAGCACAGATACGCAGTATTTT	CSVAARAGSTDTQYF
NA	13	TRBV4-1	many	TRBJ1-5	TGCGCCAGCAGCCTGACCACCGGCGGGCCCCAGCATTTT	CASSLTTGGPQHF
NA	13	TRBV4-1	NA	TRBJ2-7	TGCGCCAGCAGCCATCCAGGGAGCTACGAGCAGTACTTC	CASSHPGSYEQYF
TRBD2	15	TRBV7-9	NA	TRBJ2-7	TGCGCCAGCAGCTTAGTGGGGGCTAGCGGGGACGAGCAGTACTTC	CASSLVGASGDEQYF
NA	13	TRBV20-1	few	TRBJ1-1	TGCAGTGCCAGAACCGAGGGGGACACTGAAGCTTTCTTT	CSARTEGDTEAFF
TRBD2	15	TRBV11-1	NA	TRBJ2-7	TGTGCCAGCAGCCGAGATAGCGGGTTTACCTACGAGCAGTACTTC	CASSRDSGFTYEQYF
TRBD1	15	TRBV9	many	TRBJ1-2	TGTGCCAGCAGCGTAACCCGGGACAGGGCCTATGGCTACACCTTC	CASSVTRDRAYGYTF
NA	15	TRBV27	few	TRBJ1-4	TGTGCCAGCAGTCCACAGGGATCCACTAATGAAAAACTGTTTTTT	CASSPQGSTNEKLFF
NA	13	TRBV7-9	many	TRBJ2-5	TGTGCCAGCAGCCGAGGGACCCAAGAGACCCAGTACTTC	CASSRGTQETQYF
TRBD1	12	TRBV19	many	TRBJ2-5	TGTGCCAGTGGGGGACAGTTTGGGGCCCAGTACTTC	CASGGQFGAQYF
TRBD2	14	TRBV20-1	NA	TRBJ2-5	TGCAGTGCTAGTCGGGGTAGCGGGGTGGAGACCCAGTACTTC	CSASRGSGVETQYF
NA	9	TRBV29-1	many	TRBJ1-1	TGCAGCGTCGCTCCTGAAGCTTTCTTT	CSVAPEAFF
NA	11	TRBV24-1	many	TRBJ1-1	TGTGCCACCAGTGCAGGAACTGAAGCTTTCTTT	CATSAGTEAFF